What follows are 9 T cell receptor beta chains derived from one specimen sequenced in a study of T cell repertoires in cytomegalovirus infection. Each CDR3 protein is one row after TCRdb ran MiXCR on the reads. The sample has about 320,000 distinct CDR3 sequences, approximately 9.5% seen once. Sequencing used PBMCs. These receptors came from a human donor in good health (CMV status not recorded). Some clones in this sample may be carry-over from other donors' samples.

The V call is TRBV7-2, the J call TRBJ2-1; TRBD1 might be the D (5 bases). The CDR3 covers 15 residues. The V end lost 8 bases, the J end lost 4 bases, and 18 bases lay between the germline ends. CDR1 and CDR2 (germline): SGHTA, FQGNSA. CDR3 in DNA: TGTGCCAGCGCCCGAGGTACAGGTTCGTACAATGAGCAGTTCTTC. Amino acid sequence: CASARGTGSYNEQFF.

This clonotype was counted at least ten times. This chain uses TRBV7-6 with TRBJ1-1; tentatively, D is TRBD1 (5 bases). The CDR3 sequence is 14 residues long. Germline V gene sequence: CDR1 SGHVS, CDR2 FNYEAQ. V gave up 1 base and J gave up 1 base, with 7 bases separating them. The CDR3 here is CASSLGDGNTEAFF. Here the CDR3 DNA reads TGTGCCAGCAGCTTAGGGGACGGGAACACTGAAGCTTTCTTT.

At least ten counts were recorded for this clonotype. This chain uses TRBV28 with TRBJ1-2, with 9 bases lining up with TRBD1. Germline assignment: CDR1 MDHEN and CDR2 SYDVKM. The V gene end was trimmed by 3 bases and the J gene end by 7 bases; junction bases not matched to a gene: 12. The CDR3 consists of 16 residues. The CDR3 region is CASSFLSGTGRGGYTF. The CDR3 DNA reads TGTGCCAGCAGTTTCCTATCCGGGACAGGGAGAGGTGGCTACACCTTC.

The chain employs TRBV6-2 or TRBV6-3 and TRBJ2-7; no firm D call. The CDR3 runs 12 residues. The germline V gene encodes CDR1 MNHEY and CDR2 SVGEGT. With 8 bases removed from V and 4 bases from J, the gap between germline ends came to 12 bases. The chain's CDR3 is CASGRINYEQYF. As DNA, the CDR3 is TGTGCCAGCGGCCGGATCAATTACGAGCAGTACTTC.

CDR3 in amino acids: CASSLAGQRRHGYTF. The CDR3 nucleotides are TGTGCCAGCAGCTTAGCGGGACAGAGGAGGCATGGCTACACCTTC. The V and J genes are TRBV7-9 and TRBJ1-2, with 7 bases fitting TRBD1. CDR1 is SEHNR, CDR2 FQNEAQ, per germline (reference sequence). Trimming cost V 0 bases and J 6 bases; bases outside gene matches: 7. The CDR3 runs to 15 residues.

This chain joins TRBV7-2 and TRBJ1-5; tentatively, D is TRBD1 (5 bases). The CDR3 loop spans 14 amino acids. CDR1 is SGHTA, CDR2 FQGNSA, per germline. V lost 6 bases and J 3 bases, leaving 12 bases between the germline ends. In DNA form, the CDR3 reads TGTGCCAGCAGGGGGGGACCGATCAATCAGCCCCAGCATTTT. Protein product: CASRGGPINQPQHF.

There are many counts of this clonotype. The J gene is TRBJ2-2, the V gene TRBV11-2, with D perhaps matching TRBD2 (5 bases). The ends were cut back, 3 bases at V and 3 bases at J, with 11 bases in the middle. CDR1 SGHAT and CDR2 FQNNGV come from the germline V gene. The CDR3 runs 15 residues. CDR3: CASSFAGPDTGELFF. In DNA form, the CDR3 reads TGTGCCAGCAGCTTCGCGGGTCCCGACACCGGGGAGCTGTTTTTT.

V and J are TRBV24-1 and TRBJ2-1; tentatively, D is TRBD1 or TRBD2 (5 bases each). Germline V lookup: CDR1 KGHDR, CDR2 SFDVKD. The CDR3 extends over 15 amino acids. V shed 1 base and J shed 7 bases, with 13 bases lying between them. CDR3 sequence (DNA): TGTGCCACCAGTGATTTAGGGACCTCAGGGAATGAGCAGTTCTTC. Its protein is CATSDLGTSGNEQFF.

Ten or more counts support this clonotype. Written as DNA, the CDR3 is TGTGCCAGCAACGACAGGGGCCAGTACTATGGCTACACCTTC. Translation gives CASNDRGQYYGYTF. This rearrangement joins TRBV7-2 to TRBJ1-2, with 8 nucleotides matching TRBD1. With 7 bases clipped from V and 3 bases from J, the junction kept 7 bases outside the gene matches. The CDR3 is 14 residues long. Germline V CDR1 and CDR2: SGHTA, FQGNSA.